This T cell receptor beta chain was found in a study of cytomegalovirus exposure and HLA in healthy donors. CDR3 size: 12 residues. Trimming stripped 9 bases from V and 0 bases from J, with 8 bases between. CDR1 and CDR2 from the germline V gene are SGHNT and YYREEE (reference sequence). This PCR relied on a set of 60 Vbeta primers and 13 Jbeta primers. Generated by immunoSEQ multiplex PCR, the TCRdb table keeps only in-frame clones and is missing some. The sample has 150,000 or so clones, approximately 74% seen once. V is TRBV5-4 and J is TRBJ2-3; tentatively, D is TRBD2 (5 bases). The sequencing sample was made of PBMCs. The TCR originated in a male donor in good health and CMV-seronegative. The CDR3 DNA reads TGTGCCACGGGGTCGAGCACAGATACGCAGTATTTT. Translated, it gives CATGSSTDTQYF.